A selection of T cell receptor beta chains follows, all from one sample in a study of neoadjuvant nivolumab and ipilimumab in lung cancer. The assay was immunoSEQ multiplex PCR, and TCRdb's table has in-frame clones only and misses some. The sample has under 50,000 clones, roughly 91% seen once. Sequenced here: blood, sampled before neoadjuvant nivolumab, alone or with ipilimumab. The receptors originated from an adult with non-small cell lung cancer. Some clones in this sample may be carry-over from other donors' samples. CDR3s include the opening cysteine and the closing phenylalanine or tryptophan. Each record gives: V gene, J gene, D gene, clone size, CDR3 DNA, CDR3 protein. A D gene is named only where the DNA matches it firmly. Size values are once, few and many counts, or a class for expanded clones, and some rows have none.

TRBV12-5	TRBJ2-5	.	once	TGTGCTAGTGGTACCGAGAAAAAAGAGACCCAGTACTTC	CASGTEKKETQYF
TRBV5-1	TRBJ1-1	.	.	TGCGCCAGCAGCTTGGAGTCGGTGGGTGAAGCTTTCTTT	CASSLESVGEAFF
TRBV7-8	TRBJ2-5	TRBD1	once	TGTGCCAGCAGCTTAGGGACAGGATTGTACCAAGAGACCCAGTACTTC	CASSLGTGLYQETQYF
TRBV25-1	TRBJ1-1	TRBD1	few	TGTGCCAGCAGTGCCCGGGACAGCACTGAAGCTTTCTTT	CASSARDSTEAFF
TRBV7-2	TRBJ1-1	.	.	TGTGCCAGCAGCTTAGTCCCAGGGAACACTGAAGCTTTCTTT	CASSLVPGNTEAFF
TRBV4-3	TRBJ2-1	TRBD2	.	TGCGCCAGCGGCTACACTAGCGGAGTTGTCAATGAGCAGTTCTTC	CASGYTSGVVNEQFF
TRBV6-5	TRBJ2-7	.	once	TGTGCCAGCAGTTACAGGTTGAGCTACGAGCAGTACTTC	CASSYRLSYEQYF
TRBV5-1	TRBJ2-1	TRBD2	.	TGCGCCAGCAGCGTAGCGGGAAATAATAACAATGAGCAGTTCTTC	CASSVAGNNNNEQFF
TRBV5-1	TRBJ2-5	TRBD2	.	TGCGCCAGCAGCTTGTCACCTAGCGGGGAGACCCAGTACTTC	CASSLSPSGETQYF
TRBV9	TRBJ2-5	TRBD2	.	TGTGCCAGCAGCCCCCGCCTAGCGGGAGAGACCCAGTACTTC	CASSPRLAGETQYF
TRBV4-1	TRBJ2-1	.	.	TGCGCCAGCAGCCAAATTAACGACAATGAGCAGTTCTTC	CASSQINDNEQFF
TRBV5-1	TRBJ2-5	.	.	TGCGCCAGCAGCTTGGGTCCCCAGGAGGGGACCCAGTACTTC	CASSLGPQEGTQYF
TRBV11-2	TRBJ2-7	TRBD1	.	TGTGCCAGCAGCTTAGTACAGGGGGCTCTCGAGCAGTACTTC	CASSLVQGALEQYF
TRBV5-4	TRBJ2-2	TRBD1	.	TGTGCCAGCAGTGGGACAGGGGTACTCACCGGGGAGCTGTTTTTT	CASSGTGVLTGELFF
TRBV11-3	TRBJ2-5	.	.	TGTGCCAGCAGCTCGCGAGGGGAGACCCAGTACTTC	CASSSRGETQYF
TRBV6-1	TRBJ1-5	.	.	TGTGCCAGCACGGAGGTTGATAGCAATCAGCCCCAGCATTTT	CASTEVDSNQPQHF
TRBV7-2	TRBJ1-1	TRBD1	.	TGTGCCAGCAGCTTCACAGGGGGCACTGAAGCTTTCTTT	CASSFTGGTEAFF
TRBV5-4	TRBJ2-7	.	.	TGTGCCAGCAAGGGAACTAGCCCCTACGAGCAGTACTTC	CASKGTSPYEQYF
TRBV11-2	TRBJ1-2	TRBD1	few	TGTGCCAGCAGCTCTCAGGGGGTTGCCTATGGCTACACCTTC	CASSSQGVAYGYTF
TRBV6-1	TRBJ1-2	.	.	TGTGCCAGCAGTGCGGCGTCTTCTAACTATGGCTACACCTTC	CASSAASSNYGYTF
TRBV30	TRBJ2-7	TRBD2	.	TGTGCCTGTGGACTAGCGGAGGGCTACGAGCAGTACTTC	CACGLAEGYEQYF
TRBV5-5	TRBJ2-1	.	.	TGTGCCAGCAGCTTGTACAATGAGCAGTTCTTC	CASSLYNEQFF
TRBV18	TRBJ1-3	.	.	TGTGCCAGCTCACTAAGCACTAGGACCACCGGGGCAAACACCATATATTTT	CASSLSTRTTGANTIYF
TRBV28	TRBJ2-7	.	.	TGTGCCAGCAGATTCCTAGGACAGCCTCCTAGCGGCGAGCAGTACTTC	CASRFLGQPPSGEQYF
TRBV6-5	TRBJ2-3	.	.	TGTGCCAGCAGTTCCCCCGGCTACACAGATACGCAGTATTTT	CASSSPGYTDTQYF
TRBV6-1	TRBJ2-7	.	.	TGTGCCAGCAGTGAAGACGGGGAATTCTTTGAGCAGTACTTC	CASSEDGEFFEQYF
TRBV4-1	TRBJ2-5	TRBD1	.	TGCGCCAGCAGCGAACCGGGGGACAGGATAGAAGAGACCCAGTACTTC	CASSEPGDRIEETQYF
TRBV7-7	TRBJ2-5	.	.	TGTGCTAGCAGCCCCAGCTACCAAGAGACCCAGTACTTC	CASSPSYQETQYF
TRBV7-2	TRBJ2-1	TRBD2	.	TGTGCCAGCAGCTTAGAGCTAGCGGGAGGCTATGAGCAGTTCTTC	CASSLELAGGYEQFF
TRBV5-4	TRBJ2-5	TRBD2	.	TGTGCCAGCAGCTTGGGAGGGAGGGTGGCCCAAGAGACCCAGTACTTC	CASSLGGRVAQETQYF
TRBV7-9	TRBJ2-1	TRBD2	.	TGTGCCAGCAGCGGGACTAGCGGGAGAAATGAGCAGTTCTTC	CASSGTSGRNEQFF
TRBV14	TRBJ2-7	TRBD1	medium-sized	TGTGCCAGCAGCCAAGGGACAGGGACCGAGCAGTACTTC	CASSQGTGTEQYF
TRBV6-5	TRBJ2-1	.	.	TGTGCCAGCAGTCCCGACGGGAGTGGGTACAATGAGCAGTTCTTC	CASSPDGSGYNEQFF
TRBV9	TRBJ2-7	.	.	TGTGCCAGCAGCGGGGTAATTGGCGAGCAGTACTTC	CASSGVIGEQYF
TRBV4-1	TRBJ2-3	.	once	TGCGCCAGCAGCCAAGAGGGGACGGGACATACTCTTACAGATACGCAGTATTTT	CASSQEGTGHTLTDTQYF
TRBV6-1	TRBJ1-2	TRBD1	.	TGTGCCACGGTGAAGGGGGCCTATGGCTACACCTTC	CATVKGAYGYTF
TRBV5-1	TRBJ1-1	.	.	TGCGCCAGCTCCGACACGAACACTGAAGCTTTCTTT	CASSDTNTEAFF
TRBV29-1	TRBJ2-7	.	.	TGCAGCGTTGAACTTTGGGGAGGGGGGAGCTCCTACGAGCAGTACTTC	CSVELWGGGSSYEQYF
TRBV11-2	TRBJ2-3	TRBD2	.	TGTGCCAGCAGCTTAGATGGAAGTAGCGGGGATACGCAGTATTTT	CASSLDGSSGDTQYF
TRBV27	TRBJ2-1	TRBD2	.	TGTGCCAGCAGTTGGGCGGGGGACTACAATGAGCAGTTCTTC	CASSWAGDYNEQFF
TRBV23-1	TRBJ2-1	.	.	TGCGCCAGCAGTCAATCTGGTCCCCAGCGGGATGAGCAGTTCTTC	CASSQSGPQRDEQFF
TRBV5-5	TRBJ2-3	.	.	TGTGCCAGCAGCTTACCAGGGACAGATACGCAGTATTTT	CASSLPGTDTQYF
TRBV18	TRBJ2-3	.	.	TGTGCCAGCTCACCACCTAGCGCTAACACAGATACGCAGTATTTT	CASSPPSANTDTQYF
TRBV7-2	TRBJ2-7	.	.	TGTGCCAGCAGCAAGAGGGATTCCGCCCCCTACGAGCAGTACTTC	CASSKRDSAPYEQYF
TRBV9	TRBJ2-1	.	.	TGTGCCAGCAGCGTAGGGGCTAGCGACTACAATGAGCAGTTCTTC	CASSVGASDYNEQFF
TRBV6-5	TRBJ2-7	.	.	TGTGCCAGCAGTTACTCGGAGTCCTACGAGCAGTACTTC	CASSYSESYEQYF
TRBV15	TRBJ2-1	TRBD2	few	TGTGCCACCAGCACGGACTGGACTAGCGGGAGTAGGAATGAGCAGTTCTTC	CATSTDWTSGSRNEQFF
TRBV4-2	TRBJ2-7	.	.	TGTGCCAGCAGCCAATCGGGGGACTCCTACGAGCAGTACTTC	CASSQSGDSYEQYF
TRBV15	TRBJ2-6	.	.	TGTGCCACCAGCAGAGACAACTCTGGGGCCAACGTCCTGACTTTC	CATSRDNSGANVLTF
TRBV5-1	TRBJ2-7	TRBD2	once	TGCGCCAGCAGCGAAACTAGCGGTAGCTCCTACGAGCAGTACTTC	CASSETSGSSYEQYF
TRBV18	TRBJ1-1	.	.	TGTGCCAGCTCACCAGGCAGTTCGAACACTGAAGCTTTCTTT	CASSPGSSNTEAFF
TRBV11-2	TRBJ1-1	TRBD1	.	TGTGCCAGCAGCTTAACAGGGGGCGCCGCTGAAGCTTTCTTT	CASSLTGGAAEAFF
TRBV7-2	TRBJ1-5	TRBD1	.	TGTGCCAGCAGCTTAGGGACAGGGCAAAGCAATCAGCCCCAGCATTTT	CASSLGTGQSNQPQHF